Each of the 4 T cell receptor beta chains below was sequenced from the same sample in a study of blood T cell repertoires in COVID-19. The assay was immunoSEQ multiplex PCR, and TCRdb's table has in-frame clones only and misses some. The sample includes roughly 180,000 clones, approximately 79% of them seen just once. The sequenced material came from peripheral blood. These receptors originate from a woman aged 60-75 years with COVID-19, enrolled during active disease.

The genes are TRBV5-4 and TRBJ2-1; a weak D match, TRBD2 (5 bases). Germline CDR1 SGHNT, CDR2 YYREEE (reference sequence). V lost 6 bases to trimming and J lost 0 bases, with 22 bases between them. CDR3 size: 18 residues. The CDR3 sequence is CASTPAHFGGSSYNEQFF. CDR3 nucleotides: TGTGCCAGCACCCCCGCCCATTTCGGTGGGAGCTCCTACAATGAGCAGTTCTTC. Full variable domain (outside the CDR3, taken from reference TRBV5-4 and TRBJ2-1): ETGVTQSPTHLIKTRGQQVTLRCSSQSGHNTVSWYQQALGQGPQFIFQYYREEENGRGNFPPRFSGLQFPNYSSELNVNALELDDSALYLCASTPAHFGGSSYNEQFFGPGTRLTVL.

CDR3 coding DNA: TGCGCCAGCAGCTTTAACAGGGACTCTGGGGCCAACGTCCTGACTTTC. It codes for CASSFNRDSGANVLTF. V gene TRBV5-1 combines with J gene TRBJ2-6; TRBD1 is a possible D gene (6 bases). The CDR3 contains 16 residues. V was clipped by 2 bases and J by 0 bases, with 9 bases between them. CDR1 is SGHRS and CDR2 is YFSETQ in the germline V gene.

The J gene is TRBJ2-7, the V gene TRBV2; D not certain. CDR3 length: 17 amino acids. The germline gives CDR1 SNHLY, CDR2 FYNNEI. V was shortened by 6 bases and J by 0 bases, with 21 bases between the two germline ends. As DNA, the CDR3 is TGTGCCAGCAGGGGCCGGCCAGGTCCTCTGGGCTCCTACGAGCAGTACTTC. It is translated as CASRGRPGPLGSYEQYF.

The V call is TRBV6-5, the J call TRBJ2-5, with 8 bases matching TRBD2. This CDR3 is 13 amino acids long. CDR1 is MNHEY, CDR2 SVGAGI, per germline. Unmatched junction bases numbered 2, after V lost 6 bases and J lost 2 bases. CDR3 region: CASRASGQETQYF. The CDR3 DNA is TGTGCCAGCAGAGCTAGCGGGCAAGAGACCCAGTACTTC.